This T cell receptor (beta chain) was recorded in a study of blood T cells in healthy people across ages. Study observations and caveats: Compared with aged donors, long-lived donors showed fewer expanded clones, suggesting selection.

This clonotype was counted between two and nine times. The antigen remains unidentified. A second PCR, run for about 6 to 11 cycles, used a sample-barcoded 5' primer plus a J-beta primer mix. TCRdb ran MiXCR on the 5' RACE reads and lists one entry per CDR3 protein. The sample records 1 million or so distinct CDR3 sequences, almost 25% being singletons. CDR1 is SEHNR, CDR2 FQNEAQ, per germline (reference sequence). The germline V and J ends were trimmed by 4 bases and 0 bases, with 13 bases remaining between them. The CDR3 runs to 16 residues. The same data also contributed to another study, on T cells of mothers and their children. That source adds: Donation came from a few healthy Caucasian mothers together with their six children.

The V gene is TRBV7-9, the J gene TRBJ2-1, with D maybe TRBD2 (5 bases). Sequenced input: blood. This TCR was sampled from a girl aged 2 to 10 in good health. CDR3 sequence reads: CASSSLEGSSYNEQFF. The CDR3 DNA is TGTGCCAGCAGCTCCCTAGAGGGAAGCTCCTACAATGAGCAGTTCTTC.